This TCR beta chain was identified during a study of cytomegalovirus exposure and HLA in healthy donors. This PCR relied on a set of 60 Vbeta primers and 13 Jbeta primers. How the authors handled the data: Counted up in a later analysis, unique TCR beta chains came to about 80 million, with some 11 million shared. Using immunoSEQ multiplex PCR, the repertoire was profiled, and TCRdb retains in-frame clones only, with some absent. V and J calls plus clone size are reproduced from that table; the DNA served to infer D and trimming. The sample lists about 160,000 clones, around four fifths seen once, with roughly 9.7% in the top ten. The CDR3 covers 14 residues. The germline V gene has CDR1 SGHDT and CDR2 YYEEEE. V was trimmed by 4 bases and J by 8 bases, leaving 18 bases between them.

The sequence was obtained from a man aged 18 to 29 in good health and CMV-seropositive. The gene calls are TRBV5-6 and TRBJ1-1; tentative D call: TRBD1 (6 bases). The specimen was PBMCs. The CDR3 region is CASSLSGVLREAFF. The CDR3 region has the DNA TGTGCCAGCAGCCTTTCAGGGGTTCTTCGCGAAGCTTTCTTT.